This is a list of T cell receptor beta chains from one sample in a study of T cell repertoires in cytomegalovirus infection. TCRdb itself ran the reads through MiXCR, one entry per CDR3 protein. The sample comprises hundreds of thousands of distinct CDR3 sequences, around 9.5% of which are singletons, and roughly 4.5% rests with the top ten. The material sequenced was PBMCs. These receptors came from a human donor in good health (CMV status not recorded). Some clones in this sample may be carry-over from other donors' samples. The CDR3 runs from the conserved cysteine through the conserved F or W. D genes are given only for firm matches. The size field is filled for only some rows; it gives once, few, many or a size class.

TRBD1	TRBV7-9	15	TRBJ1-1	NA	CASSLSGTGVPEAFF	TGTGCCAGCAGTCTCTCCGGGACAGGGGTACCTGAAGCTTTCTTT
NA	TRBV6-1	13	TRBJ1-1	many	CASSSTGVWQAFF	TGTGCCAGCAGTTCGACGGGGGTGTGGCAAGCTTTCTTT
TRBD2	TRBV7-2	18	TRBJ2-2	many	CASSLGLAGAPNTGELFF	TGTGCCAGCAGCTTAGGACTAGCGGGGGCCCCTAACACCGGGGAGCTGTTTTTT
TRBD1	TRBV20-1	16	TRBJ1-4	NA	CSASPTGGGGQQKLFF	TGCAGTGCTAGTCCTACAGGGGGGGGGGGTCAGCAAAAACTGTTTTTT
NA	TRBV6-5	14	TRBJ2-7	NA	CASSWHGTSYEQYF	TGTGCCAGCAGTTGGCACGGGACATCCTACGAGCAGTACTTC
NA	TRBV28	13	TRBJ1-5	many	CASSLSRIEPQHF	TGTGCCAGCAGTTTAAGCAGGATTGAGCCCCAGCATTTT
NA	TRBV2	14	TRBJ1-6	NA	CASRIEGWNSPLHF	TGTGCCAGCAGAATTGAAGGGTGGAATTCACCCCTCCACTTT
TRBD1	TRBV28	18	TRBJ2-7	few	CASSQPTLSGQRLYEQYF	TGTGCCAGCAGTCAACCCACCCTCTCGGGACAGCGCCTGTACGAGCAGTACTTC
NA	TRBV28	15	TRBJ1-2	few	CASSFPQGRGYGYTF	TGTGCCAGCAGTTTTCCACAGGGACGGGGCTATGGCTACACCTTC
NA	TRBV7-9	16	TRBJ1-5	many	CASSQHHGSGNQPQHF	TGTGCCAGCAGCCAACATCATGGATCTGGCAATCAGCCCCAGCATTTT
NA	TRBV20-1	13	TRBJ2-5	NA	CSAPGTYKETQYF	TGCAGTGCTCCCGGGACATATAAAGAGACCCAGTACTTC
NA	TRBV6-6	15	TRBJ2-7	NA	CASSYVGRTSYEQYF	TGTGCCAGCAGTTACGTCGGGAGAACCTCCTACGAGCAGTACTTC
NA	TRBV6-2/TRBV6-3	14	TRBJ2-1	many	CASRENRAYNEQFF	TGTGCCAGCAGGGAAAACAGGGCTTACAATGAGCAGTTCTTC
TRBD2	TRBV7-2	15	TRBJ2-3	many	CASSLRRERTDTQYF	TGTGCCAGCAGCTTGCGGCGGGAGAGAACAGATACGCAGTATTTT
NA	TRBV7-2	12	TRBJ1-2	many	CASSERNYGYTF	TGTGCCAGCAGCGAGAGAAACTATGGCTACACCTTC
TRBD1	TRBV7-2	14	TRBJ2-1	many	CASSVDRENNEQFF	TGTGCCAGCAGCGTGGACAGGGAAAACAATGAGCAGTTCTTC
NA	TRBV7-2	14	TRBJ2-3	many	CASNKWGGPDTQYF	TGTGCCAGCAACAAATGGGGGGGGCCAGATACGCAGTATTTT
NA	TRBV7-2	14	TRBJ2-2	many	CASRGGAWTGELFF	TGTGCCAGCAGGGGGGGGGCATGGACCGGGGAGCTGTTTTTT
NA	TRBV7-3	15	TRBJ2-5	few	CASSLTGGQLETQYF	TGTGCCAGCAGCTTAACCGGGGGGCAATTGGAGACCCAGTACTTC
NA	TRBV28	16	TRBJ2-3	few	CASSLMSPARDDTQYF	TGTGCCAGCAGTTTAATGTCTCCCGCCCGTGATGATACGCAGTATTTT
TRBD1	TRBV15	19	TRBJ1-1	NA	CATSRGWTGGITRNTEAFF	TGTGCCACCAGCAGAGGCTGGACAGGGGGCATCACCAGGAACACTGAAGCTTTCTTT
NA	TRBV7-2	15	TRBJ2-2	many	CASSLRKQQHGELFF	TGTGCCAGCAGCTTAAGGAAACAGCAACACGGGGAGCTGTTTTTT
TRBD2	TRBV7-9	13	TRBJ2-7	many	CASSLGTNYEQYF	TGTGCCAGCAGCCTCGGGACTAACTACGAGCAGTACTTC
NA	TRBV6-2/TRBV6-3	14	TRBJ2-3	many	CASSSPRLADTQYF	TGTGCCAGCAGTTCCCCCCGCCTCGCGGATACGCAGTATTTT